The rows below give T cell receptor beta chains drawn from one sample of a study of blood T cells in healthy people across ages. One entry per CDR3 protein results from TCRdb running MiXCR on the 5' RACE reads. The sample holds roughly 700,000 distinct CDR3 sequences, around a quarter seen once. These same data were also listed under a study on T cells of mothers and their children.

The source material was blood. These receptors were collected from a boy aged 10-17 years in good health. The conserved cysteine and the conserved F or W are not part of the CDR3 here. The size field is filled for only some rows; it gives once, few, many or a size class.

ASSHIRGYEQF | TRBV4-3 | . | TRBJ2-1
ASSLVPLQF | TRBV7-2 | . | TRBJ2-1
ASSQARGISYNEQF | TRBV11-2 | . | TRBJ2-1
ASSQEGRLPSYEQY | TRBV4-2 | . | TRBJ2-7
ASSVGQGAAAPWNEQF | TRBV9 | few | .
ASSDRHNSPLH | TRBV6-2/TRBV6-3 | . | TRBJ1-6
SPRMDNEQF | TRBV29-1 | once | TRBJ2-1
AISESRDGADTQY | TRBV10-3 | few | TRBJ2-3
ASSYSMDGGSETQY | TRBV6-5 | . | TRBJ2-5
ASRKPGTGFYEQY | TRBV6-2/TRBV6-3 | few | TRBJ2-7
ASSPGLAGFNEQF | TRBV5-6 | few | .
ASSQEGRGSEKLF | TRBV4-1 | . | TRBJ1-4
ATSVWNEQF | TRBV24-1 | few | .
ASSFIQGALGEQY | TRBV12-3/TRBV12-4 | few | TRBJ2-7
ASSLGNSQY | TRBV6-5 | few | TRBJ2-5
ASRWREASYEQY | TRBV2 | . | .
ASSSPWKGAETQY | TRBV10-2 | few | TRBJ2-5
ASSHPSPGGQTNTEAF | TRBV9 | few | TRBJ1-1
ASSLVGETQY | TRBV5-1 | many | TRBJ2-5
ASSEKRATYEQY | TRBV10-2 | few | TRBJ2-7
ASSLFSWRTAEGYT | TRBV13 | . | TRBJ1-2
ASSLSPLNQPQH | TRBV27 | few | TRBJ1-5
SGSETSGAYEQY | TRBV20-1 | few | .
ASGLVLGVNEQF | TRBV12-5 | few | .
ASSSPGLGRVEQF | TRBV11-1 | few | TRBJ2-1
ASSDRQNAGELF | TRBV9 | . | TRBJ2-2
SASGGSGETQY | TRBV20-1 | . | TRBJ2-5
GVGQGGETQY | TRBV29-1 | few | TRBJ2-5
ASSSLAGANYEQF | TRBV7-2 | . | TRBJ2-1
ASSLARSIPYNEQF | TRBV7-9 | . | TRBJ2-1
ASSPTGALGDEQF | TRBV6-2/TRBV6-3 | once | TRBJ2-1
SVEVPLDSGANVLT | TRBV29-1 | few | TRBJ2-6
ASSEARTGQQAYT | TRBV6-1 | . | TRBJ1-2
ASSEYFQYGGYT | TRBV25-1 | few | TRBJ1-2
SVGIQGQPQH | TRBV29-1 | . | TRBJ1-5
SARDEAVWYTQY | TRBV20-1 | few | TRBJ2-3
SARGGGSHSYNEQF | TRBV20-1 | . | TRBJ2-1
ASSLSRGGIIDTQY | TRBV7-2 | few | TRBJ2-3
AGSLSGKGRQETQY | TRBV7-3 | . | .
ASSPPEGHTEAF | TRBV7-9 | . | TRBJ1-1
ASSSRGGRSTDTQY | TRBV7-2 | few | TRBJ2-3
ASSPRAKVPEGRTWTLAKNIQY | TRBV21-1 | . | TRBJ2-4
ASSLLLDAYEQF | TRBV7-2 | few | .
ASNARPDVYYGYT | TRBV5-5 | few | TRBJ1-2
ASSLVPVGTEAF | TRBV7-2 | few | TRBJ1-1